This note documents a single T cell receptor beta chain sequence. This sample was included in a study of blood T cell repertoires in COVID-19. Study context: From T cells, B-cell-depleted T cells, or PBMCs came the material, which was cDNA or gDNA.

Trimming removed 4 bases at V and 4 bases at J, with 16 bases between. Germline assignment: CDR1 SNHLY and CDR2 FYNNEI. The CDR3 has 15 amino acids. Some clones are missing from TCRdb's copy, which holds only in-frame ones; the method was immunoSEQ multiplex PCR. The sample consists of roughly 82,000 clones, about 83% of them appearing once. The chain is built from TRBV2 and TRBJ1-2; D not certain. This TCR came from a woman aged 60-75 years with acute or convalescent COVID-19. The sequenced material came from peripheral blood. CDR3 bases: TGTGCCAGCAGTGTAGGCCCGCGGGTCGTCTATGGCTACACCTTC. Translating it yields CASSVGPRVVYGYTF.